This T cell receptor beta chain was found in a study of Ad26.COV2.S vaccination and SARS-CoV-2 variants. As to treatment: some 20 received Ad26.COV2.S at low or high dose, single or two shots; a few received placebo; per-sample allocation not given. The samples date from day 63 after the first vaccine or placebo injection. The method was immunoSEQ multiplex PCR; TCRdb's version includes in-frame clones alone and lacks a portion of them. The sample includes roughly 320,000 clones, 86% seen only once; the top ten take 1.9%. Sample: peripheral blood, taken in a trial of Ad26.COV2.S vaccine versus placebo. This TCR was sampled from a person aged 18 to 65 who received the Ad26.COV2.S COVID-19 vaccine or a placebo.

The CDR3 sequence is CASSPSEGTPSYEQYF. CDR3 DNA: TGTGCCAGCTCACCATCGGAGGGAACCCCCTCCTACGAGCAGTACTTC. This rearrangement joins TRBV18 to TRBJ2-7, with TRBD2 as a possible D gene (6 bases). The CDR3 contains 16 residues. The V gene lost 2 bases and the J gene lost 0 bases, with 14 bases spanning the gap. CDR1 KGHSH and CDR2 LQKENI come from the germline V gene.